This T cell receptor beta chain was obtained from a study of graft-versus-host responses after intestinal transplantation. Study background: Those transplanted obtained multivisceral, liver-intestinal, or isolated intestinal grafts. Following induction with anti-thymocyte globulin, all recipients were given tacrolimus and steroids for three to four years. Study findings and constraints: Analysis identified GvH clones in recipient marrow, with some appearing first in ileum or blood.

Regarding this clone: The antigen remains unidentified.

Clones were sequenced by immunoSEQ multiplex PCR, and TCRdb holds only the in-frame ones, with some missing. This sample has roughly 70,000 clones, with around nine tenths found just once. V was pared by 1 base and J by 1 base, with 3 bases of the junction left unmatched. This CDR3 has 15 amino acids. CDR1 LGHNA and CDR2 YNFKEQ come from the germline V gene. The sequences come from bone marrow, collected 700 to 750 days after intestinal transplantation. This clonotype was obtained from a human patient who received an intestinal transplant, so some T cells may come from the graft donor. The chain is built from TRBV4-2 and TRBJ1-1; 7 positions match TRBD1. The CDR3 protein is CASSQAGQANTEAFF. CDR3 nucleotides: TGTGCCAGCAGCCAAGCAGGACAGGCGAACACTGAAGCTTTCTTT.